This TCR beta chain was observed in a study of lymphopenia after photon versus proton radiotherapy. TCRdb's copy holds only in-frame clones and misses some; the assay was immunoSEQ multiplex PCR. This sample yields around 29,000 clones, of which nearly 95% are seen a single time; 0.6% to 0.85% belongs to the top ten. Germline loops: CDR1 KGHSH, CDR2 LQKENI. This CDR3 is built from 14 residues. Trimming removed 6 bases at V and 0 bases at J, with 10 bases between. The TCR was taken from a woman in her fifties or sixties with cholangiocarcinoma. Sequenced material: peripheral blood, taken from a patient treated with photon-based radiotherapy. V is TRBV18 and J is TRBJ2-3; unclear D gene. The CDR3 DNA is TGTGCCAGCTCGAGAGAGGCTAGCACAGATACGCAGTATTTT. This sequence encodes CASSREASTDTQYF.